These 5 T cell receptor beta chains were sequenced from one sample in a study of shared clonotypes between healthy human individuals. Clones were read by immunoSEQ multiplex PCR, and TCRdb kept only the in-frame ones, dropping some. The sample includes about 680,000 clones, about two thirds seen only once; the top ten take about 2%. Sequencing input: memory CD4+ T cells sorted from blood. Subset described: CD45RA-negative fraction. The source of these receptors is a woman aged 30 to 39 in good health.

In nucleotides, the CDR3 is TGTGCCAGCAGTCCCGGGCAGGGAGTCAGCTATGGCTACACCTTC. As protein: CASSPGQGVSYGYTF. This chain connects TRBV28 to TRBJ1-2, with a possible D match to TRBD1 (5 bases). V was pared by 5 bases and J by 4 bases, with 17 bases between. The germline V gene encodes CDR1 MDHEN and CDR2 SYDVKM. The CDR3 length is 15 residues.

The V and J genes are TRBV4-1 and TRBJ2-2; D possibly corresponds to TRBD2 (5 bases). Germline loops: CDR1 MGHRA, CDR2 YSYEKL. The CDR3 covers 15 residues. The V and J ends lost 4 bases and 2 bases respectively, with 11 bases between them. The chain's CDR3 is CASSRADLNTGELFF. The CDR3 coding sequence is TGCGCCAGCAGCCGAGCGGATCTTAACACCGGGGAGCTGTTTTTT.

CDR3 sequence reads: CAISAQGDTGELFF. The CDR3 DNA follows: TGTGCCATCAGTGCTCAGGGAGACACCGGGGAGCTGTTTTTT. The rearrangement uses TRBV10-3 and TRBJ2-2; the D gene could be TRBD1 or TRBD2 (5 bases each). The length of the CDR3 is 14 residues. Germline lookup yields CDR1 ENHRY and CDR2 SYGVKD. Trimming left V 4 bases short and J 3 bases short, with 9 bases between.

A single count supports this clone. The chain is built from TRBV19 and TRBJ2-1, with D perhaps matching TRBD2 (5 bases). CDR3 size: 14 residues. Germline V lookup: CDR1 LNHDA, CDR2 SQIVND (reference sequence). The V end was cut by 5 bases, the J end by 6 bases, with 14 bases between. As DNA, the CDR3 is TGTGCCAGTAGTCCCCTCCCTGGAGGCAATGAGCAGTTCTTC. It specifies CASSPLPGGNEQFF.

The chain combines TRBV2 with TRBJ1-5; possible D gene TRBD1, 6 bases. Germline CDR1 reads SNHLY; CDR2 reads FYNNEI. V lost 6 bases and J lost 6, with 15 bases in between. The CDR3 covers 14 residues. CDR3 residues: CASRYGGDGQPQHF. The CDR3 DNA reads as TGTGCCAGCAGATATGGGGGCGACGGTCAGCCCCAGCATTTT. The entire variable domain, with the rest obtained from reference TRBV2 and TRBJ1-5, is as follows: EPEVTQTPSHQVTQMGQEVILRCVPISNHLYFYWYRQILGQKVEFLVSFYNNEISEKSEIFDDQFSVERPDGSNFTLKIRSTKLEDSAMYFCASRYGGDGQPQHFGDGTRLSIL.